This TCR beta chain was found in a study of blood T cell repertoires in COVID-19. Across the whole study: Both acute and convalescent COVID-19 samples were obtained from the United States, Italy and Spain. Nucleic acid was either cDNA or gDNA, and it came from T cells, B-cell-depleted T cells, or PBMCs.

The authors' processing: By means of reference gene primer amplification, nucleated cell counts were estimated. Method: immunoSEQ multiplex PCR; TCRdb's copy keeps in-frame clones and lacks some. Clonal size and the V and J genes are those of that table, whereas D and trimming came from the DNA. The profile covers approximately 100,000 clones, with 80% to 90% appearing a single time and around a tenth taken by the ten largest. With 7 bases clipped from V and 5 bases from J, the junction kept 13 bases outside the gene matches. CDR3 size: 17 residues. Germline assignment: CDR1 KGHDR and CDR2 SFDVKD. The material sequenced was peripheral blood. The sequence was collected from a woman aged 30 to 39 with acute or convalescent COVID-19. The chain has TRBV24-1 and TRBJ1-2, with 12 bases matching TRBD1. The CDR3 bases are TGTGCCACCAGCGATGGGACAGGGGGCGAATTTCTTTATGGCTACACCTTC. Its protein is CATSDGTGGEFLYGYTF.